Below, 20 T cell receptor beta chains from the same sample are listed, as sequenced in a study of T cells expressing NK-cell markers. With the 5' RACE reads reprocessed, TCRdb shows one record per CDR3 protein and no DNA. This sample's table reports fewer than 400,000 distinct CDR3 sequences. The sample consisted of blood T cells: a sorted CD56 or NKG2C T cell subset, CD4+ or CD8+ T cells, or bulk PBMC T cells (not recorded which). Source of these receptors: a woman aged 45-65 years in good health.

The J gene is TRBJ2-3, the V gene TRBV12-3 or TRBV12-4; TCRdb indicates TRBD2, and absent DNA this call remains unverified. The CDR3 totals 16 residues. The CDR3 reads CASSLGVAGSTDTQYF.

CDR3 residues: CASSLGAGADAFF. V and J are TRBV12-3 or TRBV12-4 and TRBJ1-1. The CDR3 is made up of 13 amino acids.

This chain's CDR3 is CASSQGGVLWSPLHF. V gene TRBV14 combines with J gene TRBJ1-6; the D gene TCRdb calls, TRBD1, cannot be checked with no DNA. Germline CDR1 SGHDN, CDR2 FVKESK. The CDR3 length is 15 residues.

J is TRBJ2-5 and V is TRBV7-7; TCRdb selects TRBD1, and the lack of DNA leaves this call unchecked. This CDR3 has 16 residues. Germline-derived CDR1 and CDR2 are SSHAT and FNYEAQ (reference sequence). CDR3 in amino acids: CASSFRSDRGRETQYF. Looking up the rest from reference TRBV7-7 and TRBJ2-5 gives the full variable domain: GAGVSQSPRYKVTKRGQDVTLRCDPISSHATLYWYQQALGQGPEFLTYFNYEAQPDKSGLPSDRFSAERPEGSISTLTIQRTEQRDSAMYRCASSFRSDRGRETQYFGPGTRLLVL.

This chain joins TRBV20-1 and TRBJ1-5; TCRdb's D call of TRBD1 is untestable without DNA. Germline CDR1 reads DFQATT; CDR2 reads SNEGSKA (reference sequence). The CDR3 runs to 14 residues. CDR3 loop: CSANTGGGNQPQHF.

CDR3 sequence: CSAIVDGTSAKEQFF. The genes are TRBV20-1 and TRBJ2-1; the TCRdb call, TRBD2, lacks DNA for checking. The CDR3 covers 15 residues. CDR1 is DFQATT and CDR2 is SNEGSKA in the germline V gene (reference sequence).

The rearrangement joins TRBV20-1 to TRBJ2-7; absent DNA, TCRdb's TRBD2 call cannot be checked. Looked up from germline, CDR1 is DFQATT and CDR2 is SNEGSKA (reference sequence). The CDR3 spans 13 residues. CDR3 protein: CSASGLQTYEQYF.

This rearrangement joins TRBV12-5 to TRBJ1-1; there is no DNA to check the TCRdb D call of TRBD1. This CDR3 has 15 residues. Germline CDR1 LGHNT, CDR2 FRNRAP. The CDR3 loop is CASLRPDRGLTEAFF.

This rearrangement joins TRBV7-9 to TRBJ2-2. The germline CDR1 and CDR2 sequences are SEHNR and FQNEAQ (reference sequence). This CDR3 has 14 residues. CDR3 sequence reads: CASSRIGVSGELFF.

This chain uses TRBV12-3 or TRBV12-4 with TRBJ1-1. This CDR3 comprises 17 residues. CDR3 residues: CASSLLGLGGGNTEAFF.

This chain links TRBV5-6 with TRBJ1-1; TCRdb's D gene call, TRBD1, goes unchecked for lack of DNA. This CDR3 region has 17 residues. Germline V CDR1 and CDR2: SGHDT, YYEEEE. CDR3 in amino acids: CASRPTGRRVGNTEAFF.

The V call is TRBV20-1, the J call TRBJ2-7; TCRdb outputs TRBD2, but without DNA this stays unchecked. CDR3 length equals 14 residues. Germline V gives CDR1 DFQATT, CDR2 SNEGSKA (reference sequence). CDR3 sequence: CSAETGLAGVEQYF.

This chain links TRBV11-3 with TRBJ1-3; no DNA is available, so the TRBD1 call from TCRdb remains unchecked. Germline CDR1 reads SGHNT; CDR2 reads YENEEA. This CDR3 is built from 15 residues. CDR3 loop: CASSPGQGPGNTIYF.

CDR3 amino acids: CASSQDRATQHF. V usage is TRBV4-2 and J usage is TRBJ1-5. Germline assignment: CDR1 LGHNA and CDR2 YNFKEQ. This CDR3 spans 12 amino acids.

The chain uses TRBV29-1 and TRBJ2-2; TCRdb indicates TRBD1, and absent DNA this call remains unverified. The CDR3 covers 14 residues. From germline, CDR1 is SQVTM and CDR2 ANQGSEA. CDR3 sequence reads: CSVRQGTNTGELFF.

The chain carries TRBV5-1 and TRBJ2-1; TCRdb reports TRBD2, a call that lacks DNA to check it against. The CDR3 extends over 17 amino acids. Germline CDR1 is SGHRS and CDR2 is YFSETQ. The CDR3 sequence: CASSPRLAGLKRNEQFF.

The CDR3 sequence is CASSLNSLTTSGIEETQYF. The chain is built from TRBV7-7 and TRBJ2-5; lacking DNA, the TRBD2 call made by TCRdb goes unchecked. Germline V gene data show CDR1 as SSHAT and CDR2 as FNYEAQ (reference sequence). The CDR3 has 19 residues.

The chain is built from TRBV7-8 and TRBJ1-1; there is no DNA to check the TCRdb D call of TRBD1. The CDR3 has 16 amino acids. Germline V gene lookup returns CDR1 SGHVS and CDR2 FQNEAQ. The CDR3 is CASSFWDRVPLPEAFF.

The chain couples TRBV12-3 or TRBV12-4 to TRBJ2-7; the TCRdb call, TRBD1, lacks DNA for checking. CDR3 length equals 12 residues. This CDR3 is CASSPTAYEQYF.

The V gene is TRBV2, the J gene TRBJ1-1; TCRdb calls TRBD1, which cannot be checked without DNA. CDR3 size: 13 residues. Germline V gives CDR1 SNHLY, CDR2 FYNNEI. CDR3 amino acids: CASGRQTDTEAFF.